This T cell receptor (beta chain) was retrieved from a study of T cell responses to AZD1222 COVID-19 vaccine (dated by TCRdb to the early 2020s). Broadly, across the study: TCR sequencing covered fewer than 250 trial participants: 207 given two doses of AZD1222 and 26 given two doses of MenACWY control vaccine. Enrollment into the trials was organized by age into subgroups of 18-55, 56-69 and 70-plus years, and those subgroups contained roughly 160, 29 and 62 TCR-sequenced participants, respectively. What the authors observed across the whole study: Spike-specific TCR breadth and depth rose significantly after two AZD1222 doses compared with day 0 and with MenACWY recipients. Conclusions about previously exposed vaccinees are limited, since just five or six AZD1222 recipients were seropositive for SARS-CoV-2 at baseline. Because no samples from the day 14 peak response were available, repertoires could be characterized only after the peak T cell response. Reportedly, almost half of the unique spike-specific TCRs recognized epitopes lying outside the regions that are mutated in the B.1.351 and B.1.1.7 variants. Participants were mostly white British, with more females than males. The authors suggested clonal diversity may have been underestimated. CD4 TCRs associated with the vaccine covered the entire spike protein, and the dominant responses were in regions 160-218 and 743-854. In the small 56-69-year group, the increase in depth fell short of significance, most likely because of low power.

Read against the paper, the sample's time point label means: about 28 days (+/-7) after the second vaccine dose. AZD1222 recipients whose second dose came at about 4 weeks and those whose second dose came at about 12 weeks were combined into one group, since spike-specific TCR depth and breadth did not differ between the two schedules. Vaccinee samples were obtained from the UK trials COV001 and COV002, which included a single-blind randomized controlled phase 2/3 trial of AZD1222 (ChAdOx1 nCoV-19) in healthy adults. Trial participant PBMC samples were collected at day 0 and day 28 after the second dose for TCRbeta chain sequencing. Deletion took 5 bases off V and 6 bases off J, with a span of 17 bases between the germline ends. Reading from cysteine to phenylalanine, the CDR3 counts 15 amino acids. Solely the CDR3 DNA is kept, with 45 bases framed from the first base. CDR1 and CDR2, per the germline V gene (reference sequence), are LNHDA and SQIVND.

The CDR3 regions of human TCRbeta chains were analyzed by immunosequencing. As for how the authors treated the data: TCRs in the repertoires were matched against a reference library of SARS-CoV-2-specific TCRs that had been generated with the MIRA antigen-specificity platform. Breadth was defined as the fraction of unique TCRs that were SARS-CoV-2-associated. Depth was defined as the fraction of total T cells that were SARS-CoV-2-associated. Each spike-specific TCR was assigned to its reactive spike region and to a CD4 or CD8 class using the MIRA data. Log10-transformed breadth and depth values were compared by one-way ANOVA with Sidak's multiple comparisons tests. TCRdb stores this immuneACCESS table with in-frame sequences only. Part of the clones is absent; in the studies checked, under half of the shortfall reflects unresolved V genes, and no reason is known for the rest. That table supplies the V and J calls and clone size; D and trimming were determined from the DNA. The sample table contains approximately 150,000 clones; only one count was recorded for around nine tenths of them. The top ten clonotypes cover 1.1% of the sample.

Notes on this clone: Its antigen remains undetermined. The input lacks base qualities; no much larger clone sits a single base away.

The chain joins TRBV19 to TRBJ1-5; no D gene is confidently identified. This clonotype was sampled from an adult who received the AZD1222 COVID-19 vaccine. The sample here was peripheral blood, taken 28 days after the second AZD1222 dose. The CDR3 is CASSPRTPARQPQHF. The nucleotide sequence reads as follows: TGTGCCAGTAGTCCGAGGACCCCTGCCCGTCAGCCCCAGCATTTT.